This T cell receptor beta chain is from a study of Ad26.COV2.S vaccination and SARS-CoV-2 variants. General observations from the study: Breadth and depth estimates from TCRs may understate total T cell responses.

Germline CDR1 is SGDLS and CDR2 is YYNGEE. CDR3 length equals 13 residues. V lost 4 bases to trimming and J lost 1 base, with 9 bases between them. A word on this clone: Its antigen is unknown.

Treatment meaning: 19 received Ad26.COV2.S at low or high dose, single or two shots; a few received placebo; per-sample allocation not given. Material that was analyzed had been drawn on day 63 after the first vaccine or placebo injection. Some clones are missing from TCRdb's copy, which holds only in-frame ones; the method was immunoSEQ multiplex PCR. This sample carries around 400,000 clones, about 89% of them seen once, and the ten largest clones take 1.9%. The genes are TRBV9 and TRBJ2-7; D call uncertain. Source: peripheral blood, taken in a trial of Ad26.COV2.S vaccine versus placebo. The sequence was obtained from a person aged 18-60 years who received the Ad26.COV2.S COVID-19 vaccine or a placebo. CDR3 residues: CASSPHRSYEQYF. For the CDR3, the DNA is TGTGCCAGCAGCCCCCATCGGTCCTACGAGCAGTACTTC. Combining the CDR3 with reference TRBV9 and TRBJ2-7 gives the whole variable domain DSGVTQTPKHLITATGQRVTLRCSPRSGDLSVYWYQQSLDQGLQFLIQYYNGEERAKGNILERFSAQQFPDLHSELNLSSLELGDSALYFCASSPHRSYEQYFGPGTRLTVT.